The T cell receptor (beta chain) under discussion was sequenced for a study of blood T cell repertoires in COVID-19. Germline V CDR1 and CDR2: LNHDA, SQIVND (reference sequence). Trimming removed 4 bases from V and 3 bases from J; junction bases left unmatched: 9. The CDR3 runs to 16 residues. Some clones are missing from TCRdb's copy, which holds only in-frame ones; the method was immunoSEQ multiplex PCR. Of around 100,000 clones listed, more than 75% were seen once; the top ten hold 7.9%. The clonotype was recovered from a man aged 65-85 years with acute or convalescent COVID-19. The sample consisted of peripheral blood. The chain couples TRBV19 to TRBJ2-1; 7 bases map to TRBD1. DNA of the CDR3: TGTGCCAGTAGTAGATTGACAGGGCCGAGCTACAATGAGCAGTTCTTC. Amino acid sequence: CASSRLTGPSYNEQFF. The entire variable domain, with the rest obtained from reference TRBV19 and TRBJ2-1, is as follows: DGGITQSPKYLFRKEGQNVTLSCEQNLNHDAMYWYRQDPGQGLRLIYYSQIVNDFQKGDIAEGYSVSREKKESFPLTVTSAQKNPTAFYLCASSRLTGPSYNEQFFGPGTRLTVL.